The rows below give T cell receptor beta chains drawn from one sample of a study of PD-1 blockade in mismatch repair-deficient tumors. TCRdb's copy holds only in-frame clones and misses some; the assay was immunoSEQ multiplex PCR. The sample has 60,000 to 65,000 clones, around 89% seen once. The sample was peripheral blood, taken 52 weeks after starting pembrolizumab. The receptors were sampled from an adult with mismatch repair-deficient cancer. CDR3s include the opening cysteine and the closing phenylalanine or tryptophan. A D gene is named only where the DNA matches it firmly. For some rows the clone size is stated as once, few or many, or as a class when expanded; others skip it.

clone_size j_call d_call v_call cdr3_nt cdr3_aa
once TRBJ2-7 . TRBV11-3 TGTGCCAGCATCACAGGGCACGAGCAGTACTTC CASITGHEQYF
. TRBJ1-2 TRBD1 TRBV4-1 TGCGCCAGCAGCCAAGTGAACAGGGGATTCTATGGCTACACCTTC CASSQVNRGFYGYTF
. TRBJ2-7 TRBD1 TRBV4-1 TGCGCCAGCAGCCCAAACGACAGGGCCTCCTACGAGCAGTACTTC CASSPNDRASYEQYF
. TRBJ2-3 . TRBV4-1 TGCGCCAGCAGCCAAGGGGGTGCGGGGGATACGCAGTATTTT CASSQGGAGDTQYF
. TRBJ2-7 . TRBV7-2 TGTGCCAGCAGTACCGGGACCATACCCGCCGAGCAGTACTTC CASSTGTIPAEQYF
. TRBJ1-1 . TRBV7-9 TGTGCCAGCAGCTTAATTGGGACTGAAGCTTTCTTT CASSLIGTEAFF
. TRBJ2-2 . TRBV2 TGTGCCAGCAGTGAGGGGGGAACCGGGGAGCTGTTTTTT CASSEGGTGELFF
. TRBJ2-1 TRBD2 TRBV30 TGTGCCTGGAGAAATTCGGGACTAGCGGGAGGGGCGCAGTTCTTC CAWRNSGLAGGAQFF
. TRBJ1-4 . TRBV27 TGTGCCAGCAGTCCCCTGATGGGACGGACAGCTAATGAAAAACTGTTTTTT CASSPLMGRTANEKLFF
. TRBJ1-1 . TRBV27 TGTGCCAGCAGTTTAAGGTCGGACACTGAAGCTTTCTTT CASSLRSDTEAFF
. TRBJ1-4 . TRBV28 TGTGCCAGCAGTGGATTCCGGGACCGAGATGAAAAACTGTTTTTT CASSGFRDRDEKLFF
. TRBJ2-5 . TRBV18 TGTGCCAGCTCAGACAGCCGGCAGATACAAGAGACCCAGTACTTC CASSDSRQIQETQYF
. TRBJ2-7 . TRBV9 TGTGCCAGCAGCCCCCAGACGGGAGCCTCCTACGAGCAGTACTTC CASSPQTGASYEQYF
. TRBJ2-7 . TRBV5-5 TGTGCCAGCAGCCCCGCGGGGACCCAGACCTACGAGCAGTACTTC CASSPAGTQTYEQYF
. TRBJ2-1 . TRBV5-5 TGTGCCAGCAGGTATCTAGAGAGCTCCTACAATGAGCAGTTCTTC CASRYLESSYNEQFF
. TRBJ1-1 . TRBV6-1 TGTGCCAGCAGTACCACAGTGAACACTGAAGCTTTCTTT CASSTTVNTEAFF
. TRBJ1-2 . TRBV6-1 TGTGCCAGCACTATAGGGGCCTCCTATGGCTACACCTTC CASTIGASYGYTF
. TRBJ1-1 . TRBV5-4 TGTGCCAGCAGCCAAGAACCAGGATTGAACACTGAAGCTTTCTTT CASSQEPGLNTEAFF
. TRBJ2-5 . TRBV2 TGTGCCAGCAGTGATGGACAGAAAGAGACCCAGTACTTC CASSDGQKETQYF
. TRBJ1-4 TRBD1 TRBV11-2 TGTGCCAGCAGCTTAGCGGTTTGGACAGGGAGGACTAATGAAAAACTGTTTTTT CASSLAVWTGRTNEKLFF
. TRBJ2-1 TRBD2 TRBV5-1 TGCGCCAGCAGCTCGGGAGGTAACAATGAGCAGTTCTTC CASSSGGNNEQFF
. TRBJ1-4 . TRBV7-9 TGTGCCAGCAGCTTAGGACAAAACGAAGCCCCCAATGAAAAACTGTTTTTT CASSLGQNEAPNEKLFF
. TRBJ2-7 TRBD2 TRBV10-1 TGCGCCAGCAGCGGTAGCGGGAGGGCGGGTGAGCAGTACTTC CASSGSGRAGEQYF
. TRBJ1-1 . TRBV6-6 TGTGCCAGCAGTGATGAGGGGTTCACTGAAGCTTTCTTT CASSDEGFTEAFF
medium-sized TRBJ1-1 TRBD1 TRBV10-2 TGCGCCAGCAGTGACCCAGGGGGCGAACCTGAAGCTTTCTTT CASSDPGGEPEAFF
. TRBJ2-3 . TRBV10-1 TGCGCCAGCAGTGAGTCGAGGTGGAGCACAGATACGCAGTATTTT CASSESRWSTDTQYF
few TRBJ2-2 TRBD2 TRBV10-1 TGCGCCAGCAGTGTTAGCGGGACCGGGGAGCTGTTTTTT CASSVSGTGELFF
. TRBJ2-1 . TRBV29-1 TGCAGCGTTCCCCAAGTAACCTCCTACAATGAGCAGTTCTTC CSVPQVTSYNEQFF
. TRBJ1-4 TRBD1 TRBV9 TGTGCCAGCAGCTTCTGGACAGGGATAAATGAAAAACTGTTTTTT CASSFWTGINEKLFF
. TRBJ2-1 TRBD2 TRBV28 TGTGCCAGCAGCTCACTAGCGGCATCCTACAATGAGCAGTTCTTC CASSSLAASYNEQFF
. TRBJ2-2 . TRBV19 TGTGCCAGTAGGGCAGGGCCGCTGGCCGGGGAGCTGTTTTTT CASRAGPLAGELFF
. TRBJ2-1 . TRBV14 TGTGCCAGCAGCCCAGAGCCTACTTACTTCAAGGGAGGAGATGAGCAGTTCTTC CASSPEPTYFKGGDEQFF
. TRBJ2-1 TRBD2 TRBV4-3 TGCGCCAGCAGCCCGGACCGGGGACTAGCGTCCTACAATGAGCAGTTCTTC CASSPDRGLASYNEQFF
. TRBJ1-3 TRBD1 TRBV29-1 TGCAGCGTTGATCCCAGGGGGCCTGGAAACACCATATATTTT CSVDPRGPGNTIYF
. TRBJ2-1 . TRBV9 TGTGCCAGCAGCGTATCTACAGGCCCAAGCTCCTACAATGAGCAGTTCTTC CASSVSTGPSSYNEQFF
. TRBJ1-5 . TRBV19 TGTGCCACAAACTCCCGGACAGTAAATCAGCCCCAGCATTTT CATNSRTVNQPQHF
. TRBJ2-1 . TRBV29-1 TGCAGCGTTGAGCGAGGAGGTTATGGCGAGCAGTTCTTC CSVERGGYGEQFF
. TRBJ1-4 TRBD1 TRBV23-1 TGCGCCAGCAGTCAATCGTTGAAGCGGACAGGGAGGGGAGAAAAACTGTTTTTT CASSQSLKRTGRGEKLFF
once TRBJ2-3 . TRBV6-6 TGTGCCAGCAGTTACCGACCTTATCTGGCGGATACGCAGTATTTT CASSYRPYLADTQYF
. TRBJ2-3 TRBD2 TRBV11-2 TGTGCCAGCAGCTTGCGACTAGCGGGAGGCACAGATACGCAGTATTTT CASSLRLAGGTDTQYF
. TRBJ1-1 . TRBV7-5 TGTGTCAGAACCGGGGGGAACACTGAAGCTTTCTTT CVRTGGNTEAFF
. TRBJ2-7 TRBD1 TRBV6-5 TGTGCCAGCAGTCCACAGGGGGCTGCCTACGAGCAGTACTTC CASSPQGAAYEQYF